The source of this T cell receptor beta chain is a study of T cell repertoires in cytomegalovirus infection. Overall study findings and caveats: The ex vivo response showed dominance by HLA-C-restricted CMV-specific TCR beta clonotypes. Summed frequency of shared TCR beta families picked out CMV carriers who also had the relevant HLA.

TCRdb re-called the reads with MiXCR, one entry per CDR3 protein. The data contain roughly 570,000 distinct CDR3 sequences, approximately 40% of them singletons. This clonotype has ten or more counts. The antigen remains unidentified. J gave up 0 bases and V 4 bases, and 17 bases lay outside the gene matches. The CDR3 runs to 20 residues. Germline values: CDR1 SGHTA, CDR2 FQGNSA. The sequencing here drew on cultured PBMCs, taken from culture after CMV antigen stimulation. This receptor was identified in a human donor in good health (CMV status not recorded). Some clones in this sample may be carry-over from other donors' samples. The V gene is TRBV7-2, the J gene TRBJ2-3; 9 nucleotides match TRBD1. This CDR3 is CASSSRQGGKVSTSTDTQYF. The CDR3 DNA sequence: TGTGCCAGCAGCTCCCGACAGGGGGGTAAGGTCTCCACTAGCACAGATACGCAGTATTTT.